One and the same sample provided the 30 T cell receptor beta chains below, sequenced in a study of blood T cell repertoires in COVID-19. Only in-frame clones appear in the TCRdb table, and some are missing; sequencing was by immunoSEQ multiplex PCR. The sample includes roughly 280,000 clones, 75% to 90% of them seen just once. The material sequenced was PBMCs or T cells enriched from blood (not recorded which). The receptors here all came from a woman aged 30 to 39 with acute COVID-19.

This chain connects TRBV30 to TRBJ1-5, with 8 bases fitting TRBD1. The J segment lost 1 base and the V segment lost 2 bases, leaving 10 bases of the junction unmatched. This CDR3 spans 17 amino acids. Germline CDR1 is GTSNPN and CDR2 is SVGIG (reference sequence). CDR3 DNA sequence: TGTGCCTGGAGTCCCCCGGCCTGGACAGGGAGCAATCAGCCCCAGCATTTT. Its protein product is CAWSPPAWTGSNQPQHF.

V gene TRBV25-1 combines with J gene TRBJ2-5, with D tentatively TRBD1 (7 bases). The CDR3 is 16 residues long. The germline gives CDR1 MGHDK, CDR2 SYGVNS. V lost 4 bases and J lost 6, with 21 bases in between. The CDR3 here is CASSGPGQGGWKTQYF. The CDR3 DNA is TGTGCCAGCAGTGGCCCGGGTCAGGGGGGTTGGAAGACCCAGTACTTC.

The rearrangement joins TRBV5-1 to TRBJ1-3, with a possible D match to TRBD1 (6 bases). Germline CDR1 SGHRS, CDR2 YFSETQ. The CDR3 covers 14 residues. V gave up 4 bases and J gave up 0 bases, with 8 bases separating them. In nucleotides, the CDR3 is TGCGCCAGCAGCATGGACAGCTCTGGAAACACCATATATTTT. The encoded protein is CASSMDSSGNTIYF.

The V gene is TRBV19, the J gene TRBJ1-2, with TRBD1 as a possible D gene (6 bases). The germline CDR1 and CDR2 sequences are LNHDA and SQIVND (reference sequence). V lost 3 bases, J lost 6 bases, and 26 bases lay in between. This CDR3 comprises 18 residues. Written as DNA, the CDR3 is TGTGCCAGTAGTATTCGACAAGGATCGGGCGACAGGAAAAATGGCTACACCTTC. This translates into CASSIRQGSGDRKNGYTF.

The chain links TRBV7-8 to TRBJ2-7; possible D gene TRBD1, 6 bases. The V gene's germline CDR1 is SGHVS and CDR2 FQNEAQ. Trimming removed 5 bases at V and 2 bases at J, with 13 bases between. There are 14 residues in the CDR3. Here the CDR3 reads CASSHRDTAYEQYF. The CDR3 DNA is TGTGCCAGCAGCCACCGGGACACTGCCTACGAGCAGTACTTC.

This CDR3 reads CASSLGRRIDEQYF. Written as DNA, the CDR3 is TGTGCCAGCAGCTTAGGACGGAGGATAGACGAGCAGTACTTC. This chain uses TRBV11-2 with TRBJ2-7, with D maybe TRBD2 (5 bases). Per the germline V gene, CDR1 is SGHAT and CDR2 is FQNNGV. V was shortened by 1 base and J by 5 bases, with 12 bases between the two germline ends. The CDR3 is 14 amino acids.

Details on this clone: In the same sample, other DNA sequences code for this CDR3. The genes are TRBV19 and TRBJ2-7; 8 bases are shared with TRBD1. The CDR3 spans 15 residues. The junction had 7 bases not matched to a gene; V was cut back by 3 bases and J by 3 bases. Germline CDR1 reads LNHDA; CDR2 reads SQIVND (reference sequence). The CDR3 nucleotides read TGTGCCAGTAGTATTGGGCCAGGGGGCTTCTACGAGCAGTACTTC. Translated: CASSIGPGGFYEQYF.

The CDR3 loop reads CAISESSGAYEQYF. For the CDR3, the DNA is TGTGCCATCAGTGAGTCTAGCGGAGCCTACGAGCAGTACTTC. The chain is built from TRBV10-3 and TRBJ2-7, with a weak D call TRBD2 (6 bases). Per the germline V gene, CDR1 is ENHRY and CDR2 is SYGVKD. V was pared by 0 bases and J by 2 bases, with 8 bases between. The CDR3 contains 14 residues.

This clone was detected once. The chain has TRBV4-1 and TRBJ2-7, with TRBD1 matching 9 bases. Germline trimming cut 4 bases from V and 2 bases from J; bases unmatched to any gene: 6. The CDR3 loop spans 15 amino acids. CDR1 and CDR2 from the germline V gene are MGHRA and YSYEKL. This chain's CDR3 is CASSPSGQGTYEQYF. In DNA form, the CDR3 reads TGCGCCAGCAGCCCATCGGGACAGGGAACCTACGAGCAGTACTTC.

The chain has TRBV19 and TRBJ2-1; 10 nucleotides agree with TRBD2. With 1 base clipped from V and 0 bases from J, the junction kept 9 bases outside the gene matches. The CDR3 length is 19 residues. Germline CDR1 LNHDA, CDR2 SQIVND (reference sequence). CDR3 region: CASSIVSGRPFSSYNEQFF. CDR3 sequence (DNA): TGTGCCAGTAGTATAGTTAGCGGGAGGCCCTTTAGCTCCTACAATGAGCAGTTCTTC.

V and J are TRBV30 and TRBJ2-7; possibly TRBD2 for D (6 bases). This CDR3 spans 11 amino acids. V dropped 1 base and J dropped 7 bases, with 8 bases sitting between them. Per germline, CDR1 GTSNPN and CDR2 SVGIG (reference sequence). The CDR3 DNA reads TGTGCCTGGAGTGGGGGAGGAGAGCAGTACTTC. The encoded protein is CAWSGGGEQYF. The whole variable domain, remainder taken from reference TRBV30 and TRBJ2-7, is SQTIHQWPATLVQPVGSPLSLECTVEGTSNPNLYWYRQAAGRGLQLLFYSVGIGQISSEVPQNLSASRPQDRQFILSSKKLLLSDSGFYLCAWSGGGEQYFGPGTRLTVT.

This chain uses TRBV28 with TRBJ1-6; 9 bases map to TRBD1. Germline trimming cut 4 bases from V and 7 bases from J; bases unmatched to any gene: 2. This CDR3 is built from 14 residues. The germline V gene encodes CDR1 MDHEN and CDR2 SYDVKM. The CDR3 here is CASSSGQGNSPLHF. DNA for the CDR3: TGTGCCAGCAGTTCCGGACAGGGGAATTCACCCCTCCACTTT.

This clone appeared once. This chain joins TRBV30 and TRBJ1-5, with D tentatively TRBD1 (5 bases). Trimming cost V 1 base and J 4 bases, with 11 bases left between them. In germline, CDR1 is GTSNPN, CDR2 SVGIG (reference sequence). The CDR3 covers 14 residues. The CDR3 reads CAWSGVGGNQPQHF. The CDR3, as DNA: TGTGCCTGGAGTGGCGTGGGGGGGAATCAGCCCCAGCATTTT.

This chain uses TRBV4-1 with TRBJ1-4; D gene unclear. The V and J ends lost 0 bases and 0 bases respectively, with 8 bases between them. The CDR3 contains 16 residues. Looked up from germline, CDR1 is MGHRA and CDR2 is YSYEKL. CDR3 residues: CASSQEWAATNEKLFF. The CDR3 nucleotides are TGCGCCAGCAGCCAAGAGTGGGCAGCAACTAATGAAAAACTGTTTTTT.

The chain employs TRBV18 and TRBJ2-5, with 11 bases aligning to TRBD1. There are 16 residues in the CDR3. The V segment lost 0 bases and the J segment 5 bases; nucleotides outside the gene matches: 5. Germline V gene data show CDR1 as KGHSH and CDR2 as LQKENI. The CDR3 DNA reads TGTGCCAGCTCACCACCAAACCGGGACAGGGGGGAGACCCAGTACTTC. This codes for CASSPPNRDRGETQYF.

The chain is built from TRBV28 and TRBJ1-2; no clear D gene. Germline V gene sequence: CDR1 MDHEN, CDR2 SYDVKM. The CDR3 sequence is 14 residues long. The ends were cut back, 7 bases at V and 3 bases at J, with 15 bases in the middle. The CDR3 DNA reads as TGTGCCAGCACCTTACCCGGGATCTACTATGGCTACACCTTC. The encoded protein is CASTLPGIYYGYTF.

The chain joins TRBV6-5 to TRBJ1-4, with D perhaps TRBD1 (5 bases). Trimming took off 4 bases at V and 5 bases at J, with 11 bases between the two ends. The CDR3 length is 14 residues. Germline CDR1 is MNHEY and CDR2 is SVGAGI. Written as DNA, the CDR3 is TGTGCCAGCAGTTCCGGTGGGGGGAATGAAAAACTGTTTTTT. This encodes CASSSGGGNEKLFF.

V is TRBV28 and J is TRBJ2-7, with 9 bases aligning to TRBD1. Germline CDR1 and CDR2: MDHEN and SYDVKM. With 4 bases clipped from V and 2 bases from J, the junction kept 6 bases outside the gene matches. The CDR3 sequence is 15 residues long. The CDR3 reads CASSSPGTGTYEQYF. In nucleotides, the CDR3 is TGTGCCAGCAGTTCACCCGGGACAGGGACCTACGAGCAGTACTTC.

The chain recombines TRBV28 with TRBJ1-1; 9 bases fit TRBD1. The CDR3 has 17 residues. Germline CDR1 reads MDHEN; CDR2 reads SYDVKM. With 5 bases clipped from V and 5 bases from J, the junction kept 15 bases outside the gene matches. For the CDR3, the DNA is TGTGCCAGCAGTGCCCCGGACAGGGGATCCGTGGAAACTGAAGCTTTCTTT. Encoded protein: CASSAPDRGSVETEAFF.

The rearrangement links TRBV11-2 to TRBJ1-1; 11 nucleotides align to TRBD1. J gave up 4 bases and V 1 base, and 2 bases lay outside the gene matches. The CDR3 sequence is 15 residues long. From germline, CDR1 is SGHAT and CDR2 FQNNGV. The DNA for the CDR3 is TGTGCCAGCAGCTTAGTTGGGACAGGGGGCACTGAAGCTTTCTTT. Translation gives CASSLVGTGGTEAFF.

CDR3 coding DNA: TGCGCCAGCAGCCTGTGGACAGGGGGGTTTCCTGAAGCTTTCTTT. This gives the protein CASSLWTGGFPEAFF. The chain carries TRBV4-3 and TRBJ1-1; 10 bases are a match to TRBD1. The CDR3 totals 15 residues. Trimming removed 4 bases from V and 6 bases from J; junction bases left unmatched: 8. Germline V lookup: CDR1 LGHNA, CDR2 YSLEER.

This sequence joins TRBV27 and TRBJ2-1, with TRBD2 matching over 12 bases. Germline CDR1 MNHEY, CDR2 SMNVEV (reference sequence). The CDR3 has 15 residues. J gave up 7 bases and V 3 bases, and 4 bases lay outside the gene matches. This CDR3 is CASSLGTSGQNEQFF. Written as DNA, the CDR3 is TGTGCCAGCAGTTTGGGGACTAGCGGGCAAAATGAGCAGTTCTTC.

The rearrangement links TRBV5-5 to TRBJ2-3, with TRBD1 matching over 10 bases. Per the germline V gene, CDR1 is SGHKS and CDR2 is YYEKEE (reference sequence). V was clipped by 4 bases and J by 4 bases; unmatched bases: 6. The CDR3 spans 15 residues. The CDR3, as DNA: TGTGCCAGCAGCGTCCCGGGACAGGGGTCAGATACGCAGTATTTT. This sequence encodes CASSVPGQGSDTQYF.

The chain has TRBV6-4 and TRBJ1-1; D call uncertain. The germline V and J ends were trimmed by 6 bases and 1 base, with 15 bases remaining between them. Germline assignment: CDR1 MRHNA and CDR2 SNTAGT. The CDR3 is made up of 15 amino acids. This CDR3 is CASSAREGANTEAFF. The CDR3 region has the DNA TGTGCCAGCAGCGCCAGAGAGGGTGCGAACACTGAAGCTTTCTTT.

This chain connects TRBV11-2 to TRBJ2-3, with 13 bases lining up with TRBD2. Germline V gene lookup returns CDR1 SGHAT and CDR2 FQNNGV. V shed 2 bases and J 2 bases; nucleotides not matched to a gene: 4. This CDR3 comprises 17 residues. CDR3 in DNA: TGTGCCAGCAGCTTAAGACTAGCGGGAGGTTACACAGATACGCAGTATTTT. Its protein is CASSLRLAGGYTDTQYF.

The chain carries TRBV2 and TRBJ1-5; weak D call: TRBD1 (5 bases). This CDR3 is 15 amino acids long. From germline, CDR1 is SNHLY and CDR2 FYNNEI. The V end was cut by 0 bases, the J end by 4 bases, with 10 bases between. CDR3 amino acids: CASSEAGRANQPQHF. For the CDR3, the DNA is TGTGCCAGCAGTGAAGCGGGCAGGGCGAATCAGCCCCAGCATTTT.

The CDR3 bases are TGTGCCAGACGACTAGCGGCCACAGATACGCAGTATTTT. This codes for CARRLAATDTQYF. The rearrangement uses TRBV2 and TRBJ2-3; TRBD2 agrees at 9 bases. CDR1 and CDR2 from the germline V gene are SNHLY and FYNNEI. The J segment lost 2 bases and the V segment lost 9 bases, leaving 3 bases of the junction unmatched. The CDR3 has 13 amino acids.

CDR3: CASSEGVSGSTDTQYF. The CDR3 region has the DNA TGTGCCAGCAGTGAAGGGGTTAGCGGTAGCACAGATACGCAGTATTTT. The chain links TRBV25-1 to TRBJ2-3; tentatively, D is TRBD2 (6 bases). V was shortened by 2 bases and J by 0 bases, with 12 bases between the two germline ends. The CDR3 has 16 residues. The V gene's germline CDR1 is MGHDK and CDR2 SYGVNS. The entire variable domain, with the rest obtained from reference TRBV25-1 and TRBJ2-3, is as follows: EADIYQTPRYLVIGTGKKITLECSQTMGHDKMYWYQQDPGMELHLIHYSYGVNSTEKGDLSSESTVSRIRTEHFPLTLESARPSHTSQYLCASSEGVSGSTDTQYFGPGTRLTVL.

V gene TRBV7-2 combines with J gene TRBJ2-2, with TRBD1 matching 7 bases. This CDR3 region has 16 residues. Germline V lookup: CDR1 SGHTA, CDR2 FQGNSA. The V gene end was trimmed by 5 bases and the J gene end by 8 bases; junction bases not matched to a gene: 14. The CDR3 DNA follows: TGTGCCAGCAGCACCACGACAGGGCCCCTGGGTGGGGAGCTGTTTTTT. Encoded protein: CASSTTTGPLGGELFF. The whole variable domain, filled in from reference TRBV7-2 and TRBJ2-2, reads GAGVSQSPSNKVTEKGKDVELRCDPISGHTALYWYRQSLGQGLEFLIYFQGNSAPDKSGLPSDRFSAERTGGSVSTLTIQRTQQEDSAVYLCASSTTTGPLGGELFFGEGSRLTVL.

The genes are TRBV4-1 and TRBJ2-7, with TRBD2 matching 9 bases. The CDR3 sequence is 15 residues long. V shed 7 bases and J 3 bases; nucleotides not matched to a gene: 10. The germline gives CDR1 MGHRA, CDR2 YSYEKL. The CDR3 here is CASNNGASGNYEQYF. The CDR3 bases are TGCGCCAGCAATAATGGGGCTAGCGGGAACTACGAGCAGTACTTC.